Following are 25 T cell receptor beta chains from one sample sequenced in a study of blood T cell repertoires in COVID-19. TCRdb keeps only in-frame clones here, not all; method: immunoSEQ multiplex PCR. The repertoire has about 250,000 clones, around four fifths of them found once; the top ten carry approximately 5.4%. The sequenced material came from peripheral blood. All receptors come from a man aged 80 or over with acute or convalescent COVID-19.

The V call is TRBV5-1, the J call TRBJ2-7, with no clear D. This CDR3 has 16 residues. The germline V gene encodes CDR1 SGHRS and CDR2 YFSETQ. V lost 5 bases to trimming and J lost 0 bases, with 18 bases between them. The CDR3 DNA follows: TGCGCCAGCAGAGACCCTTGGGCAGGTTCCTCCTACGAGCAGTACTTC. Translating gives CASRDPWAGSSYEQYF. Filled out from reference TRBV5-1 and TRBJ2-7, the complete variable domain reads KAGVTQTPRYLIKTRGQQVTLSCSPISGHRSVSWYQQTPGQGLQFLFEYFSETQRNKGNFPGRFSGRQFSNSRSEMNVSTLELGDSALYLCASRDPWAGSSYEQYFGPGTRLTVT.

The chain recombines TRBV7-8 with TRBJ1-1, with D uncertain. With 3 bases removed from V and 1 base from J, the gap between germline ends came to 9 bases. Germline V gene lookup returns CDR1 SGHVS and CDR2 FQNEAQ. The CDR3 has 14 amino acids. This chain's CDR3 is CASSLVEGNTEAFF. The CDR3 coding sequence is TGTGCCAGCAGCTTGGTGGAGGGGAACACTGAAGCTTTCTTT.

J is TRBJ1-5 and V is TRBV18; 7 bases are shared with TRBD1. This CDR3 has 16 amino acids. Germline CDR1 KGHSH, CDR2 LQKENI. V shed 3 bases, J shed 1 base, and the junction held 6 bases outside the gene matches. The CDR3 coding sequence is TGTGCCAGCTCACCGGGACAGATATTAAGCAATCAGCCCCAGCATTTT. It translates to CASSPGQILSNQPQHF.

In this sample, this clone turned up a few times. The J gene is TRBJ2-7, the V gene TRBV7-9; possibly TRBD1 for D (6 bases). The CDR3 is 14 amino acids. CDR1 is SEHNR and CDR2 is FQNEAQ in the germline V gene (reference sequence). V gave up 5 bases and J gave up 4 bases, with 15 bases separating them. CDR3 protein: CASSISTGRYEQYF. CDR3 DNA: TGTGCCAGCAGCATCTCGACAGGAAGATACGAGCAGTACTTC.

The rearrangement joins TRBV6-1 to TRBJ1-2; TRBD1 is a possible D gene (5 bases). V lost 3 bases to trimming and J lost 2 bases, with 7 bases between them. The germline gives CDR1 MNHNS, CDR2 SASEGT. The CDR3 runs 13 residues. The CDR3 protein is CASSDPGNYGYTF. CDR3 DNA sequence: TGTGCCAGCAGTGACCCAGGGAACTATGGCTACACCTTC.

The chain combines TRBV28 with TRBJ2-3; tentatively, D is TRBD2 (6 bases). V dropped 4 bases and J dropped 1 base, with 9 bases sitting between them. The CDR3 consists of 14 residues. Germline CDR1 is MDHEN and CDR2 is SYDVKM. This CDR3 is CASSSGLGTDTQYF. For the CDR3, the DNA is TGTGCCAGCAGTTCGGGACTGGGCACAGATACGCAGTATTTT.

The chain has TRBV7-2 and TRBJ2-1, with a possible D match to TRBD2 (6 bases). The CDR3 sequence is 17 residues long. Germline V gene sequence: CDR1 SGHTA, CDR2 FQGNSA. V was cut by 4 bases and J by 4 bases, with 20 bases left in between. The CDR3 reads CASSSKPVSSVYNEQFF. CDR3 DNA sequence: TGTGCCAGCAGCTCAAAACCGGTGTCTAGCGTTTACAATGAGCAGTTCTTC.

The gene calls are TRBV19 and TRBJ2-1, with 9 bases matching TRBD2. The germline V gene encodes CDR1 LNHDA and CDR2 SQIVND (reference sequence). This CDR3 comprises 18 residues. The ends lost 2 bases at V and 0 bases at J; junction bases unmatched: 8. CDR3 sequence (DNA): TGTGCCAGTAGTATACGGGGGGGTAGCGGGAGCTCCTACAATGAGCAGTTCTTC. It translates to CASSIRGGSGSSYNEQFF.

The CDR3 protein is CASSPDRGFVDEQYF. The CDR3 DNA follows: TGTGCCAGCAGCCCCGACAGGGGTTTTGTGGACGAGCAGTACTTC. This sequence joins TRBV5-6 and TRBJ2-7, with 8 bases identical to TRBD1. V shed 4 bases and J 5 bases; nucleotides not matched to a gene: 11. Germline CDR1 is SGHDT and CDR2 is YYEEEE. The CDR3 totals 15 residues. Based on the CDR3 plus reference TRBV5-6 and TRBJ2-7, the full variable domain is DAGVTQSPTHLIKTRGQQVTLRCSPKSGHDTVSWYQQALGQGPQFIFQYYEEEERQRGNFPDRFSGHQFPNYSSELNVNALLLGDSALYLCASSPDRGFVDEQYFGPGTRLTVT.

The chain recombines TRBV19 with TRBJ2-2; a weak D match, TRBD2 (5 bases). Trimming pared 10 bases from V and 9 bases from J, leaving 18 bases between. The CDR3 has 13 amino acids. Per the germline V gene, CDR1 is LNHDA and CDR2 is SQIVND (reference sequence). The CDR3 region is CAIVEEGGRELFF. The CDR3 region has the DNA TGTGCCATCGTGGAAGAGGGTGGTAGGGAGCTGTTTTTT.

The chain links TRBV5-1 to TRBJ2-7; TRBD1 matches at 7 bases. V lost 0 bases and J lost 0; bases outside the gene matches: 3. Germline loops: CDR1 SGHRS, CDR2 YFSETQ. The length of the CDR3 is 15 residues. CDR3 sequence (DNA): TGCGCCAGCAGCTTGGGACAGGGCTCCTCCTACGAGCAGTACTTC. Translation gives CASSLGQGSSYEQYF.

The chain combines TRBV18 with TRBJ2-2; 13 nucleotides match TRBD2. Germline trimming cut 3 bases from V and 5 bases from J; bases unmatched to any gene: 3. The CDR3 is 16 residues long. Per germline, CDR1 KGHSH and CDR2 LQKENI. The CDR3 DNA sequence: TGTGCCAGCTCACCTGGACTAGCGGGAGTTACCGGGGAGCTGTTTTTT. This sequence encodes CASSPGLAGVTGELFF.

This chain connects TRBV19 to TRBJ2-4; 10 bases are a match to TRBD2. The CDR3 loop spans 16 amino acids. V dropped 3 bases and J dropped 3; count of bases not matched to a gene: 5. Germline CDR1 and CDR2: LNHDA and SQIVND (reference sequence). CDR3 in DNA: TGTGCCAGTAGTATGATGGCTAGCGGGAGCAAAAACATTCAGTACTTC. This sequence encodes CASSMMASGSKNIQYF.

The chain uses TRBV20-1 and TRBJ2-1, with D possibly matching TRBD2 (6 bases). This CDR3 comprises 11 residues. Germline V lookup: CDR1 DFQATT, CDR2 SNEGSKA (reference sequence). With 6 bases removed from V and 9 bases from J, the gap between germline ends came to 12 bases. The CDR3 DNA sequence: TGCAGTGCGATAGACGGGGGTGAGCAGTTCTTC. Translation gives CSAIDGGEQFF.

The rearrangement joins TRBV5-1 to TRBJ2-2; weak D call: TRBD1 (6 bases). This CDR3 has 16 amino acids. Trimming took 0 bases from V and 2 from J, leaving 11 bases between them. CDR1 is SGHRS, CDR2 YFSETQ, per germline. CDR3 sequence: CASSLAAGTNTGELFF. CDR3 DNA sequence: TGCGCCAGCAGCTTGGCCGCAGGGACAAACACCGGGGAGCTGTTTTTT.

The rearrangement links TRBV11-2 to TRBJ1-1; 7 bases agree with TRBD1. Germline CDR1 is SGHAT and CDR2 is FQNNGV. The CDR3 contains 15 residues. Unmatched junction bases numbered 3, after V lost 1 base and J lost 1 base. The CDR3 sequence: CASSLVDRTNTEAFF. Here the CDR3 DNA reads TGTGCCAGCAGCTTAGTGGACAGGACGAACACTGAAGCTTTCTTT.

The V gene is TRBV9, the J gene TRBJ2-3, with 8 bases lining up with TRBD2. The J segment lost 2 bases and the V segment lost 0 bases, leaving 8 bases of the junction unmatched. The germline V gene encodes CDR1 SGDLS and CDR2 YYNGEE. CDR3 length equals 17 residues. This CDR3 reads CASSVVPAGAHTDTQYF. The CDR3 DNA reads as TGTGCCAGCAGCGTAGTCCCAGCGGGAGCGCACACAGATACGCAGTATTTT.

This clone was seen a handful of times. V is TRBV4-1 and J is TRBJ2-5; 7 bases match TRBD2. Germline V CDR1 and CDR2: MGHRA, YSYEKL. The CDR3 consists of 14 residues. Trimming at V came to 0 bases and at J to 4 bases, leaving 2 bases not matched to a gene. In DNA, the CDR3 is TGCGCCAGCAGCCAAGAAACGGGGGGAGAGACCCAGTACTTC. Translation gives CASSQETGGETQYF.

This clone was detected once. The chain carries TRBV4-1 and TRBJ1-4; D uncertain. Germline assignment: CDR1 MGHRA and CDR2 YSYEKL. Trimming left V 3 bases short and J 0 bases short, with 11 bases between. The CDR3 is 16 amino acids. CDR3 DNA sequence: TGCGCCAGCAGCCATTTTGCGATTCCAACTAATGAAAAACTGTTTTTT. Amino acids: CASSHFAIPTNEKLFF.

The chain uses TRBV9 and TRBJ2-2; tentatively, D is TRBD2 (5 bases). This CDR3 comprises 14 residues. Between the trimmed V and J ends, which lost 3 bases and 3 bases, there was a span of 9 bases. CDR1 SGDLS and CDR2 YYNGEE come from the germline V gene. CDR3 DNA: TGTGCCAGCAGCGCCTCGGGGTACACCGGGGAGCTGTTTTTT. This gives the protein CASSASGYTGELFF. Combining the CDR3 with reference TRBV9 and TRBJ2-2 gives the whole variable domain DSGVTQTPKHLITATGQRVTLRCSPRSGDLSVYWYQQSLDQGLQFLIQYYNGEERAKGNILERFSAQQFPDLHSELNLSSLELGDSALYFCASSASGYTGELFFGEGSRLTVL.

The chain couples TRBV27 to TRBJ2-5, with 11 positions matching TRBD2. The ends lost 1 base at V and 4 bases at J; junction bases unmatched: 5. This CDR3 has 16 amino acids. The germline V gene has CDR1 MNHEY and CDR2 SMNVEV (reference sequence). In nucleotides, the CDR3 is TGTGCCAGCAGTTTATTTACTAGCGGGGGAGGAGAGACCCAGTACTTC. Translating gives CASSLFTSGGGETQYF.

V gene TRBV19 combines with J gene TRBJ2-1; 13 nucleotides line up with TRBD2. This CDR3 comprises 16 residues. V shed 8 bases and J 9 bases; nucleotides not matched to a gene: 13. CDR1 and CDR2 from the germline V gene are LNHDA and SQIVND (reference sequence). Here the CDR3 DNA reads TGTGCCAGTCTTGGGCTTACGGGACTAGCGGGATTTGAGCAGTTCTTC. It specifies CASLGLTGLAGFEQFF.

In regard to this clone: Other DNA sequences in the sample encode the same CDR3. J is TRBJ1-1 and V is TRBV6-5; 7 positions agree with TRBD1. The CDR3 consists of 13 residues. V trimming: 6 bases; J trimming: 0 bases; junction bases outside the gene matches: 1. Per germline, CDR1 MNHEY and CDR2 SVGAGI. The CDR3 nucleotides read TGTGCCAGCAGGACAGGGCTGAACACTGAAGCTTTCTTT. Protein sequence: CASRTGLNTEAFF.

This clone was counted only a few times. The sample carries other DNA sequences with the same CDR3. The chain employs TRBV19 and TRBJ1-4; no reliable D call. CDR1 LNHDA and CDR2 SQIVND come from the germline V gene (reference sequence). This CDR3 contains 13 residues. V was clipped by 5 bases and J by 0 bases, with 4 bases between them. CDR3 bases: TGTGCCAGTAGTTTTACAACTAATGAAAAACTGTTTTTT. Translated, it gives CASSFTTNEKLFF. Full variable domain (missing parts from reference TRBV19 and TRBJ1-4): DGGITQSPKYLFRKEGQNVTLSCEQNLNHDAMYWYRQDPGQGLRLIYYSQIVNDFQKGDIAEGYSVSREKKESFPLTVTSAQKNPTAFYLCASSFTTNEKLFFGSGTQLSVL.

The J gene is TRBJ2-6, the V gene TRBV24-1, with a tentative D call TRBD2 (6 bases). CDR1 and CDR2 (germline): KGHDR, SFDVKD. The CDR3 has 19 residues. The V end was cut by 4 bases, the J end by 0 bases, with 18 bases between. This chain's CDR3 is CATSDPLRDGRSGANVLTF. CDR3 nucleotides: TGTGCCACCAGTGACCCCCTGCGGGACGGACGCTCTGGGGCCAACGTCCTGACTTTC.